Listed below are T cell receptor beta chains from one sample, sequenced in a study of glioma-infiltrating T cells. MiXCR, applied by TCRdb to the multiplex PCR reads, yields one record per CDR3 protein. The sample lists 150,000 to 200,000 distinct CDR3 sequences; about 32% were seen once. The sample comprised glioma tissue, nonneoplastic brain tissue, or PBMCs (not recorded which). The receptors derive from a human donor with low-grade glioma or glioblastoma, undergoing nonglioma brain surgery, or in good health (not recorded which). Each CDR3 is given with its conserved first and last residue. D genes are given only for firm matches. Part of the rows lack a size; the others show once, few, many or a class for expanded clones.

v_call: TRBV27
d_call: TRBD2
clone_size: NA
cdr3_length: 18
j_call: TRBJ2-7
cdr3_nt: TGTGCCAGCAGTCCCAGGACTAGCGGGAGAGTTATCTCCTACGAGCAGTACTTC
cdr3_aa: CASSPRTSGRVISYEQYF

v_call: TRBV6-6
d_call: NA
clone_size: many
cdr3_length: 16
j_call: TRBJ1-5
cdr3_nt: TGTGCCAGCAGTTACACCCGGCGTCAGTTCAATCAGCCCCAGCATTTT
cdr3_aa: CASSYTRRQFNQPQHF

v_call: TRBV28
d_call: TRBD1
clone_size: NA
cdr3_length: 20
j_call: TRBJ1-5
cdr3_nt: TGTGCCAGCAGTTCCCTAATAGGACAGGATACGTTCTTGGGCAATCAACCCCAGCATTTT
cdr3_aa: CASSSLIGQDTFLGNQPQHF

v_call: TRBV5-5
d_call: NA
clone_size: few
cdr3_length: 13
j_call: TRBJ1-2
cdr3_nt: TGTGCCAGCAGCTTTGCCGAGAGTGGGGGCTACACCTTC
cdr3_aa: CASSFAESGGYTF

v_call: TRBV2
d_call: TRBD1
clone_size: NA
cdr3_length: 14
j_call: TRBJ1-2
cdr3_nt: TGTGCCAGCAGCTTCGCGGAGGGGGCGCGGGGCTACACCTTC
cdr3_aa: CASSFAEGARGYTF

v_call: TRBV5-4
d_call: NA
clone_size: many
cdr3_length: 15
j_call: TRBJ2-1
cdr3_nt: TGTGCCAGCAGCTTTCCCCGTAGCTCCTACAATGAGCAGTTCTTC
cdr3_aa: CASSFPRSSYNEQFF

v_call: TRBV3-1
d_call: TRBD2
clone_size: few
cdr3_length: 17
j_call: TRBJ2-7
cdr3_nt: TGTGCCAGCAGCCTTAGCTCCGGGACTAGCGGGAGTTACGAGCAGTACTTC
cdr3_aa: CASSLSSGTSGSYEQYF

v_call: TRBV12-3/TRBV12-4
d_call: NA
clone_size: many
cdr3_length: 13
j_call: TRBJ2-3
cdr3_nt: TGTGCCAGCAGTTTATGGCTCTCAGATACGCAGTATTTT
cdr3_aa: CASSLWLSDTQYF

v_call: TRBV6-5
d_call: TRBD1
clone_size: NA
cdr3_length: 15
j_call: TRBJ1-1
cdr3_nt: TGTGTTAGCAGTTACTCGGGGGGACAGGGTCGTGAAGCTTTCTTT
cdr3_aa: CVSSYSGGQGREAFF

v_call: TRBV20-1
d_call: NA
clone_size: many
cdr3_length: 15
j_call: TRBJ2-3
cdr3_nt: TGCAGTGCTAGGGGTCGGCTTCCGGGCCCAGATACGCAGTATTTT
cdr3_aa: CSARGRLPGPDTQYF

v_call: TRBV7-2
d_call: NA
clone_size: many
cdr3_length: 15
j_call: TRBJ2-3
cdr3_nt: TGTGCCAGCAGCTTAGAGGGTAGGGAGGCAGATACGCAGTATTTT
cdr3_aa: CASSLEGREADTQYF

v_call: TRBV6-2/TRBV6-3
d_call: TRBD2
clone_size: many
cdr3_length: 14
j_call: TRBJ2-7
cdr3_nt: TGTGCCAGCACTCCTCCGGGACTAGCCTCAGAGCAGTACTTC
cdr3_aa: CASTPPGLASEQYF

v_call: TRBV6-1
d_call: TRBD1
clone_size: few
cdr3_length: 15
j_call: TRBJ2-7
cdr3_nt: TGTGCCAGCAGTCCACCCGGGACAGGGGGCAGGGAGCAGTACTTC
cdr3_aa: CASSPPGTGGREQYF

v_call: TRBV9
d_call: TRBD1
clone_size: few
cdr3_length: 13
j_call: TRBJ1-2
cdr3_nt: TGTGCCAGCAGCCCGGGGGACAGCTATGGCTACACCTTC
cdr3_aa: CASSPGDSYGYTF

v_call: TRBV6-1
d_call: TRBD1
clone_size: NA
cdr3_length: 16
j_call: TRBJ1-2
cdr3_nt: TGTGCCAGCTTTATAGGAGGAGGGGGCGAAGGCTATGGCTACACCTTC
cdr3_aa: CASFIGGGGEGYGYTF

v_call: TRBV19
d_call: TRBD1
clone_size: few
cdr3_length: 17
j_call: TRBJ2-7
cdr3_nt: TGTGCCAGTAGTATGAGGAGTATGGGGACAGGTACCTACGAGCAGTACTTC
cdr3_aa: CASSMRSMGTGTYEQYF

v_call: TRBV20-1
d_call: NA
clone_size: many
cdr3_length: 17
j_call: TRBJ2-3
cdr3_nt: TGCAGTCCTACGGATCTAGCGTGGGTACCTAGCACAGATACGCAGTATTTT
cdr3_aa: CSPTDLAWVPSTDTQYF

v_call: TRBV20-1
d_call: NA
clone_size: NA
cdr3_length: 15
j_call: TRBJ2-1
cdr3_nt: TGCGGTGCTAGTTTATTTGGAGGGGTCTACAATGAGCAGTTCTTC
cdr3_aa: CGASLFGGVYNEQFF

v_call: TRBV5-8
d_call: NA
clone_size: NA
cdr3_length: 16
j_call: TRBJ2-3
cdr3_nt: TGCGCCAGCAGCCCACAGCGGCTAGATCCCCCAGATGCGCAGTATTTT
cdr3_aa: CASSPQRLDPPDAQYF

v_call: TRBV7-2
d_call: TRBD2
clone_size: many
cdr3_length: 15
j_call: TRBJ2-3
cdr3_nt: TGTGCCAGCAGCGGTAGCGGGAGGGGTACAGATACGCAGTATTTT
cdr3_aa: CASSGSGRGTDTQYF

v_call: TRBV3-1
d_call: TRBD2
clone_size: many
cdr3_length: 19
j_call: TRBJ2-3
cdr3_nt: TGTGCCAGCAGCCGATCTCCGGGACTAGCGGGAGGTACCACAGATACGCAGTATTTT
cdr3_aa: CASSRSPGLAGGTTDTQYF

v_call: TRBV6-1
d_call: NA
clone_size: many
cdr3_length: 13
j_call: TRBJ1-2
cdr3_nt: TGTGCCACCCGATCGGAGGGGTACTATGGCTACACCTTC
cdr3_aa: CATRSEGYYGYTF

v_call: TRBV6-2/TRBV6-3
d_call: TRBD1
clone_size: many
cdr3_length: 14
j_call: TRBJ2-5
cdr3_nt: TGTGCCAGCAGTGGACAGGGGGCACGAGAGACCCAGTACTTC
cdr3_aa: CASSGQGARETQYF

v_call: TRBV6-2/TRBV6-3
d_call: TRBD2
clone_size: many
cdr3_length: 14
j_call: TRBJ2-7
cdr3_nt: TGTGCCAGCAAAGGCGGGAGTACCTGGTACGAGCAGTACTTC
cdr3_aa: CASKGGSTWYEQYF

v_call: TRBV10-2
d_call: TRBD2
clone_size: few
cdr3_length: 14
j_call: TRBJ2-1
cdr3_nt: TGCGCCAGCAGCGGACTAGCGGGAGTTGGTGAGCAGTTCTTC
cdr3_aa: CASSGLAGVGEQFF

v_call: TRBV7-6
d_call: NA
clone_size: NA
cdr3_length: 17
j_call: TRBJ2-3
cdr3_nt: TGTGCCAGCAGCTTAGCGGGCAGGGGCGATCCACAAGATACGCAGTATTTT
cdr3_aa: CASSLAGRGDPQDTQYF

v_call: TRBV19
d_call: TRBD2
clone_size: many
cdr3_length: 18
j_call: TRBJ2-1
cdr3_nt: TGTGCCAGTAGGGGGACTAGCGGGAGAATAGGTTCGTACAATGAGCAGTTCTTC
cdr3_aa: CASRGTSGRIGSYNEQFF

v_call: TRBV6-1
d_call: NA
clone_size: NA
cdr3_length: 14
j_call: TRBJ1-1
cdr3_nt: TGTGCCAGCAGGGTAGGGATGGGGGGCACTGAAGCTTTCTTT
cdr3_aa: CASRVGMGGTEAFF

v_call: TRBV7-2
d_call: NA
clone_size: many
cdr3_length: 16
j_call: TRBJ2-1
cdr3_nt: TGTGCCAGCAGCTTAACACTATTACTAGGGGGCAATGAGCAGTTCTTC
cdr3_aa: CASSLTLLLGGNEQFF

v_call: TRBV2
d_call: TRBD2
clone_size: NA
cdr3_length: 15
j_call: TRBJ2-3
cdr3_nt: TGTGCCAGCAGTTGGGGACTAGCGGGGTCAGATACGCAGTATTTT
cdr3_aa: CASSWGLAGSDTQYF

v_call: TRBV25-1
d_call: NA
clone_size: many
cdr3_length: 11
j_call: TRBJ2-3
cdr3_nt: TGTGCCAGCATGATAGGTACAACGCAGTATTTT
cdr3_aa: CASMIGTTQYF

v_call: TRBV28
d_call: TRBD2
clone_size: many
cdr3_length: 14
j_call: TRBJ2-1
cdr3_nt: TGTGCCAGCACCACGGGGAGGGAAGACAATGAGCAGTTCTTC
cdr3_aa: CASTTGREDNEQFF

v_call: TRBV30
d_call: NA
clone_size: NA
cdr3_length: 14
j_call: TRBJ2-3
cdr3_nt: TGTGCCTGGAGTCAGGTCAGGGGCACAGATACGCAGTATTTT
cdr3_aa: CAWSQVRGTDTQYF

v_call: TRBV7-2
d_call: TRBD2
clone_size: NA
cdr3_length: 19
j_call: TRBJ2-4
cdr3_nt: TGTGCCAGCAGCACCACCGGGACTAGCGGGAGTAAAGCCAAAAACATTCAGTACTTC
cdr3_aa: CASSTTGTSGSKAKNIQYF

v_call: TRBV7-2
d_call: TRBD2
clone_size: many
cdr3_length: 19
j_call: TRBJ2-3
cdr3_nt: TGTGCCAGCAGCTTAGCGCCCCGACTAGCGGGAGCTAGCACAGATACGCAGTATTTT
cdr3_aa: CASSLAPRLAGASTDTQYF

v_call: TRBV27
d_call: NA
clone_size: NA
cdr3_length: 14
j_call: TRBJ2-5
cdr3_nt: TGTGCCCGCCGCCCGGTCCCTGGGATGGGGCCCCAGTCCTTC
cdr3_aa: CARRPVPGMGPQSF

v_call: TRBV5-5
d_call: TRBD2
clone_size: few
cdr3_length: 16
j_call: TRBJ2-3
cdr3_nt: TGTGCCAGCAGCTTGGCCTTAGCGGGTTTCACAGATACGCAGTATTTT
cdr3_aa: CASSLALAGFTDTQYF

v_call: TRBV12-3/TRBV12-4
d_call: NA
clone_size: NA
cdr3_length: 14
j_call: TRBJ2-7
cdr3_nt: TGTGCCAGCAGTTCGATTGCGGTTGCCTACGAGCAGTACTTC
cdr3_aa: CASSSIAVAYEQYF

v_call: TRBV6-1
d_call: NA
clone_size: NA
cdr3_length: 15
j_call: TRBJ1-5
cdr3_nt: TGTGAAAGCAGAAGGTTATTGGGGGGAGGCCAGCCCCAGCATTTT
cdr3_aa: CESRRLLGGGQPQHF

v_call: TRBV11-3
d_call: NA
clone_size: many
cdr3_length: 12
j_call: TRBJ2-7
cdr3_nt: TGTGCCAGCAGCTTGGGGAGTCGGGAGCAGTACTTC
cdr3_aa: CASSLGSREQYF

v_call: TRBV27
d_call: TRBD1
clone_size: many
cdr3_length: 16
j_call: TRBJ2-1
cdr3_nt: TGTGCCAGCAGTTTATGGGGTGGGGGACAGACCAATGAGCAGTTCTTC
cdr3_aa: CASSLWGGGQTNEQFF

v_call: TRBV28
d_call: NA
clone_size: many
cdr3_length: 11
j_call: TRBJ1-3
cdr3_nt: TGTGCCAGCAGTTCGGCAAACACCATATATTTT
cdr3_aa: CASSSANTIYF

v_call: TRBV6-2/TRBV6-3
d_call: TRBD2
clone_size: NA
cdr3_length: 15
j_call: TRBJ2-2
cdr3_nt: TGTGCCAGCAGAGACGGGGGGGAGAACACCGGGGAGCTGTTTTTT
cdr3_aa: CASRDGGENTGELFF

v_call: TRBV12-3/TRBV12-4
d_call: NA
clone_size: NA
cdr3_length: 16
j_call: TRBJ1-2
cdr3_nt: TGTGCCAGCAGTTTAGGTAGCGGCTCAGAGGGGTATGGCTACACCTTC
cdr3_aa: CASSLGSGSEGYGYTF

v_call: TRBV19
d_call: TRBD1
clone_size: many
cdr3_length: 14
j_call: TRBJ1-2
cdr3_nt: TGTGCCAGTATCCCAGGGGACAGCGACTATGGCTACACCTTC
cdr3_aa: CASIPGDSDYGYTF

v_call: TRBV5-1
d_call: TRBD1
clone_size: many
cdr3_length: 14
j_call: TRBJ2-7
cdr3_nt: TGCGCCAGCGAACCGGGACAGGGGCACAACGAGCAGTACTTC
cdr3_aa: CASEPGQGHNEQYF